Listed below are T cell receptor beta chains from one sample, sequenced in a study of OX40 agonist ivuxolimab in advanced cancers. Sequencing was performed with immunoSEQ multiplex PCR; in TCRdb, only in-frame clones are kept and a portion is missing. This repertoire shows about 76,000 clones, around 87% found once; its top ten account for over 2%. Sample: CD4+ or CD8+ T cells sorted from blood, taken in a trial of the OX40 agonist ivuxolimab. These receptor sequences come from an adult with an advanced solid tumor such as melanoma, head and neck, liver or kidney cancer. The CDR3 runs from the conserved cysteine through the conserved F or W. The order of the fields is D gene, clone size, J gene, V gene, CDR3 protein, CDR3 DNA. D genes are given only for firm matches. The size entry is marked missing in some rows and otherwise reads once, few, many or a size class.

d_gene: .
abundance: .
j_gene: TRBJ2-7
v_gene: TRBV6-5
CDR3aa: CASSYSSGGRAYEQYF
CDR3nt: TGTGCCAGCAGTTACTCGAGTGGGGGCAGGGCCTACGAGCAGTACTTC

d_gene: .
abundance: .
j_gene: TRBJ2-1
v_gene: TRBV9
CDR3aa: CASSVQDRYNEQFF
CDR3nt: TGTGCCAGCAGCGTCCAGGATCGTTACAATGAGCAGTTCTTC

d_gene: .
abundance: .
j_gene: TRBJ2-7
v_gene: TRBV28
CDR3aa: CASSSLHRQTYEQYF
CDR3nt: TGTGCCAGCAGTAGCCTGCACAGGCAAACCTACGAGCAGTACTTC

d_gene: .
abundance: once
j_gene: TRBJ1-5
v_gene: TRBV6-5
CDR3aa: CASSTGYSNQPQHF
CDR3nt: TGTGCCAGCAGTACAGGGTATAGCAATCAGCCCCAGCATTTT

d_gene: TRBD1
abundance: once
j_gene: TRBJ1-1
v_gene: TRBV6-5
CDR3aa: CASSKTGANTEAFF
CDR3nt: TGTGCCAGCAGTAAGACAGGGGCTAACACTGAAGCTTTCTTT

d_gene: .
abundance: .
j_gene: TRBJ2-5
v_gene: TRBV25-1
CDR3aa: CASSPGTGETQYF
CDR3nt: TGTGCCAGCAGTCCCGGGACTGGGGAGACCCAGTACTTC

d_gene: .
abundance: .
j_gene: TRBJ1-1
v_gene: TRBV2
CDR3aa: CASRTSQNTEAFF
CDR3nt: TGTGCCAGCAGGACAAGCCAGAACACTGAAGCTTTCTTT

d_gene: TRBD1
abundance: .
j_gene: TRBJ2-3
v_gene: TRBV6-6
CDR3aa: CASSYQGAADTQYF
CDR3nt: TGTGCCAGCAGTTACCAGGGGGCTGCAGATACGCAGTATTTT

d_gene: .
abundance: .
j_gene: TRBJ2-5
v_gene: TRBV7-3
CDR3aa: CASSPSGEETQYF
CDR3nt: TGTGCCAGCAGCCCGTCTGGGGAAGAGACCCAGTACTTC

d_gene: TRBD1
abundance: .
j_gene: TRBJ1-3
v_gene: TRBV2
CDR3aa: CASSPQGANGNTIYF
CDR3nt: TGTGCCAGCAGTCCTCAGGGGGCGAACGGAAACACCATATATTTT

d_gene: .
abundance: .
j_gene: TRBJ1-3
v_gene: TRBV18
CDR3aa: CASSPAGGSSGNTIYF
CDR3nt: TGTGCCAGCTCACCAGCCGGGGGCTCCTCTGGAAACACCATATATTTT

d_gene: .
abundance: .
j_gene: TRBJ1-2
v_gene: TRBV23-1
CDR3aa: CASPSVRVGYTF
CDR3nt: TGCGCCAGCCCTTCGGTCCGGGTCGGCTACACCTTC

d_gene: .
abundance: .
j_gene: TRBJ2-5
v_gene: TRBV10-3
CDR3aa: CAISESLGAPQETQYF
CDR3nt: TGTGCCATCAGTGAGTCGTTGGGGGCCCCCCAAGAGACCCAGTACTTC

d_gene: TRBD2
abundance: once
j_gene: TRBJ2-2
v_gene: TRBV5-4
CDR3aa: CASSSLYGGGTNTGELFF
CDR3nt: TGTGCCAGCAGCTCCCTTTACGGCGGGGGGACGAACACCGGGGAGCTGTTTTTT

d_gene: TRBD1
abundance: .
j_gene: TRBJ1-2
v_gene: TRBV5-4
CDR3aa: CASSLDGTGMFGYTF
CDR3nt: TGTGCCAGCAGCTTGGATGGGACAGGGATGTTCGGCTACACCTTC

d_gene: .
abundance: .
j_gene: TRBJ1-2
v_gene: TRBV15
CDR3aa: CATSRDLDYGYTF
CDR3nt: TGTGCCACCAGCAGAGATTTGGATTATGGCTACACCTTC

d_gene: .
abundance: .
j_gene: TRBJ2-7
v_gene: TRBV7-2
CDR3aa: CASSFTGGYEQYF
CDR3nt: TGTGCCAGCAGCTTTACAGGAGGCTACGAGCAGTACTTC

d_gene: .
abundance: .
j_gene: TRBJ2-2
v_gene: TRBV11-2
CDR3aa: CASSLRDGAGELFF
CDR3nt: TGTGCCAGCAGCCTCCGGGACGGTGCCGGGGAGCTGTTTTTT

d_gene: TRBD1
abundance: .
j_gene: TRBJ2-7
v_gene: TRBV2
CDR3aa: CASGGTGGEQYF
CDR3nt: TGTGCCAGCGGAGGAACAGGGGGCGAGCAGTACTTC

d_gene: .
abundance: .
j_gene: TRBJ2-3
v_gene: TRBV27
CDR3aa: CASSLVEPTDTQYF
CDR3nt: TGTGCCAGCAGTTTGGTGGAACCCACAGATACGCAGTATTTT

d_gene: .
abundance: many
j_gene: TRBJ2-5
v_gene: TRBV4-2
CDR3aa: CASSPDRASGQQTQYF
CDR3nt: TGTGCCAGCAGCCCTGACAGGGCTAGCGGTCAACAGACCCAGTACTTC

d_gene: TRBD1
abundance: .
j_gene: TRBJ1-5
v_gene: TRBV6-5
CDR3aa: CASSSLDRGRRPQHF
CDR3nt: TGTGCCAGCAGTTCGCTGGACAGGGGAAGACGGCCCCAGCATTTT

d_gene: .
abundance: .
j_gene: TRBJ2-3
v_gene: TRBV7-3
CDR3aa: CASSLTEQSTDTQYF
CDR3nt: TGTGCCAGCAGCTTAACTGAACAAAGCACAGATACGCAGTATTTT

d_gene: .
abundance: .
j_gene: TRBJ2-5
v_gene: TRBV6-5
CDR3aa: CASSYPGGDGETQYF
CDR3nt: TGTGCCAGCAGTTACCCAGGGGGGGACGGAGAGACCCAGTACTTC

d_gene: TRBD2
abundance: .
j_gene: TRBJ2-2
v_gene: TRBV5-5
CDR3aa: CASSWGLAGFAGSGELFF
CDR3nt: TGTGCCAGCAGTTGGGGACTAGCGGGGTTTGCCGGGTCCGGGGAGCTGTTTTTT

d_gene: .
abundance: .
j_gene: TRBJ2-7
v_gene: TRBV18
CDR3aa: CASSPSQGYEQYF
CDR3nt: TGTGCCAGCTCACCATCACAGGGATACGAGCAGTACTTC

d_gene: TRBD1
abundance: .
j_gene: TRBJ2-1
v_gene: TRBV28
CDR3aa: CASSSPGQGWNEQFF
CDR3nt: TGTGCCAGCAGTTCCCCGGGACAGGGGTGGAATGAGCAGTTCTTC

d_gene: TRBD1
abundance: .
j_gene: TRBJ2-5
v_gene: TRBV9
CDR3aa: CASSVGTGFLQETQYF
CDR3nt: TGTGCCAGCAGCGTAGGGACAGGATTTCTTCAAGAGACCCAGTACTTC

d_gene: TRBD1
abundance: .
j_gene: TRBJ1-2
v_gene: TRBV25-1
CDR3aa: CASSERGTGGHGYTF
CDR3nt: TGTGCCAGCAGTGAAAGAGGGACAGGGGGCCATGGCTACACCTTC

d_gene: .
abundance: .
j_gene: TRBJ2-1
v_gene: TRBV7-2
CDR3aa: CASSSYLSEQFF
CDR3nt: TGTGCCAGCAGCTCTTATCTCTCTGAGCAGTTCTTC

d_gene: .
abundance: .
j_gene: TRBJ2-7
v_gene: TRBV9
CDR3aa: CASSRTALSYEQYF
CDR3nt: TGTGCCAGCAGCCGGACAGCCCTCTCCTACGAGCAGTACTTC

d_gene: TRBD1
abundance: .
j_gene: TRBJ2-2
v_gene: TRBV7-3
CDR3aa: CASSPGGQSNTGELFF
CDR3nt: TGTGCCAGCAGCCCAGGGGGACAGTCGAACACCGGGGAGCTGTTTTTT

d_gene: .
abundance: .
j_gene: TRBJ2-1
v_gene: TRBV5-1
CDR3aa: CASSSPGRGRNEQFF
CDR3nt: TGCGCCAGCAGCTCCCCCGGACGGGGACGCAATGAGCAGTTCTTC

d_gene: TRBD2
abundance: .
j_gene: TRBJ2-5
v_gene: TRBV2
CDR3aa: CASSDGRGKTQYF
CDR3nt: TGTGCCAGCAGTGACGGGAGGGGGAAGACCCAGTACTTC

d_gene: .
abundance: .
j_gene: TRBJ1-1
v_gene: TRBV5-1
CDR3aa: CASTGTENTEAFF
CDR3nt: TGCGCCAGCACGGGGACGGAGAACACTGAAGCTTTCTTT

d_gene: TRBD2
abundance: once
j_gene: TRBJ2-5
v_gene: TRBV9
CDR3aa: CASSVSGEVETQYF
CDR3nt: TGTGCCAGCAGCGTAAGCGGGGAAGTGGAGACCCAGTACTTC

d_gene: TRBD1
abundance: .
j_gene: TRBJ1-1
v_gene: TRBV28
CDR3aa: CASSFWKTGVKTEAFF
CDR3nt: TGTGCCAGCAGTTTTTGGAAGACAGGGGTGAAGACTGAAGCTTTCTTT

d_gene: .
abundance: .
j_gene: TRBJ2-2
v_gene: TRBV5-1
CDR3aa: CASSDTGYSTGELFF
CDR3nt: TGCGCCAGCAGCGACACAGGGTATAGCACCGGGGAGCTGTTTTTT

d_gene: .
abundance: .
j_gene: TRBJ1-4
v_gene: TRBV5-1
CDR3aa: CASSFDVNEKLFF
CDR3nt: TGCGCCAGCAGCTTCGACGTTAATGAAAAACTGTTTTTT

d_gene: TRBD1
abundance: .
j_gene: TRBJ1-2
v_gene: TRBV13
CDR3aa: CASSLTAGGGGLGYTF
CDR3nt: TGTGCCAGCAGCTTAACTGCAGGGGGGGGTGGACTCGGCTACACCTTC

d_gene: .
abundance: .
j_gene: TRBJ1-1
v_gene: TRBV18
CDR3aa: CASSPVQGSNTEAFF
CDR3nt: TGTGCCAGCTCACCCGTGCAGGGGAGCAACACTGAAGCTTTCTTT

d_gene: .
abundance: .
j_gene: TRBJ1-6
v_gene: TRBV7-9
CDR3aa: CASSLGQISPLHF
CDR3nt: TGTGCCAGCAGCTTAGGACAAATTTCACCCCTCCACTTT

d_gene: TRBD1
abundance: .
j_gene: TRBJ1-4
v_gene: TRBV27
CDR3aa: CASRRQGGRNEKLFF
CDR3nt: TGTGCCAGCAGAAGGCAGGGGGGACGAAATGAAAAACTGTTTTTT

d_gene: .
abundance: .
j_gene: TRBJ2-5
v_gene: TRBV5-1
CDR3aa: CASSISTAQETQYF
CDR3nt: TGCGCCAGCAGCATATCGACGGCTCAAGAGACCCAGTACTTC

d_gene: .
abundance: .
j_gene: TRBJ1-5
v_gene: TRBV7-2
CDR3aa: CASSPSRDTWIYQPQHF
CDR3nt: TGTGCCAGCAGCCCGTCCCGGGACACGTGGATTTATCAGCCCCAGCATTTT

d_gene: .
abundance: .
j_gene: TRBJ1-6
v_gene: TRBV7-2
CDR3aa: CASSPRETRQYSPLHF
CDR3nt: TGTGCCAGCAGCCCCCGAGAGACACGTCAATATTCACCCCTCCACTTT